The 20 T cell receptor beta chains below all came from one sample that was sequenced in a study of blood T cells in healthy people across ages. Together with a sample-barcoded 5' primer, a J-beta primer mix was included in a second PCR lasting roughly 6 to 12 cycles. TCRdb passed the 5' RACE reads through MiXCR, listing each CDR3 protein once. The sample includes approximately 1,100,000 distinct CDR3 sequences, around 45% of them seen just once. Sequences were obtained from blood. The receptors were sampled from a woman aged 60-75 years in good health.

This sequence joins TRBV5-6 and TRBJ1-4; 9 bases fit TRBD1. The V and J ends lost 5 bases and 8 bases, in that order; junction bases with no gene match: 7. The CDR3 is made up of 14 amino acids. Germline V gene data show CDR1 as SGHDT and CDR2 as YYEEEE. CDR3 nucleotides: TGTGCCAGCAGTAGGGACAGGGTGGAAGAAAAACTGTTTTTT. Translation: CASSRDRVEEKLFF.

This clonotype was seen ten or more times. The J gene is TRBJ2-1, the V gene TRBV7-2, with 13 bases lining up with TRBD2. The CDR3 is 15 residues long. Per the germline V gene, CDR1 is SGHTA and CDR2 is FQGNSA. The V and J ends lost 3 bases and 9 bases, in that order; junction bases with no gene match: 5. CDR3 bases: TGTGCCAGCAGCTTCGGTACTAGCGGGAGGGGTGAGCAGTTCTTC. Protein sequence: CASSFGTSGRGEQFF.

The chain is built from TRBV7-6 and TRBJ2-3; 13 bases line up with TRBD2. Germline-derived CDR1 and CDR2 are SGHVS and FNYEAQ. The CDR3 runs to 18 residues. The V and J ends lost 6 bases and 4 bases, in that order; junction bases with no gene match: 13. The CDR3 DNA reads TGTGCCAGCAGATCCGGACTAGCGGGAGTCAACAGCCCAGATACGCAGTATTTT. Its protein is CASRSGLAGVNSPDTQYF.

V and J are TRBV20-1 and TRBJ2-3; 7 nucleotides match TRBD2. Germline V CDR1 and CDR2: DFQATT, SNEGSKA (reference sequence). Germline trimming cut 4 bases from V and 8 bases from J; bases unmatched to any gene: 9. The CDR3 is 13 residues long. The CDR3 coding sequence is TGCAGTGCTAACCACTTAGGGGAGGGTACGCAGTATTTT. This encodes CSANHLGEGTQYF.

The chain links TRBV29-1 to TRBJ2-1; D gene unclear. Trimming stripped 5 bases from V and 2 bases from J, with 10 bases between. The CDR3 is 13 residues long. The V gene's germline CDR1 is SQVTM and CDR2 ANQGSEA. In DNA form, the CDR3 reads TGCAGCGTTCTGGCGTTGACCTACAATGAGCAGTTCTTC. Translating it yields CSVLALTYNEQFF.

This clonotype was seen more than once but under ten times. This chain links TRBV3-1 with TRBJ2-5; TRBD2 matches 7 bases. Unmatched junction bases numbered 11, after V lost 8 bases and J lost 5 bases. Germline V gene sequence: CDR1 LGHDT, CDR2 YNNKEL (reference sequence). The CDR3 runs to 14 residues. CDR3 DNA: TGTGCCAGCGGGGACTACCGGCCTATGGAGACCCAGTACTTC. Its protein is CASGDYRPMETQYF.

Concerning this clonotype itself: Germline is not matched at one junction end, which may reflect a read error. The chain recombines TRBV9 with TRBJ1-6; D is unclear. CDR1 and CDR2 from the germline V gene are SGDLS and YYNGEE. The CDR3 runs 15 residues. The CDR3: CASNRAGGYNSPLHF. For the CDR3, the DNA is TGTGCCAGCAATCGAGCGGGCGGATATAATTCGCCCCTCCACTTT.

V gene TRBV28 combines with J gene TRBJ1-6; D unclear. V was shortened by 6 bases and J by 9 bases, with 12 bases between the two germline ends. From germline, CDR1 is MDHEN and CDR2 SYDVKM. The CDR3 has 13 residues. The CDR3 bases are TGTGCCAGCAGCATAGCATCGCCTTCACCCCTCCACTTT. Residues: CASSIASPSPLHF.

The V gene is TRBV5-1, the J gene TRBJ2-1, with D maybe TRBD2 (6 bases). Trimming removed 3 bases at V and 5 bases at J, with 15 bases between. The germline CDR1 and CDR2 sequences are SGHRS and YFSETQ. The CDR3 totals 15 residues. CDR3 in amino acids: CASSSGLGGHNEQFF. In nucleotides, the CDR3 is TGCGCCAGCAGCTCTGGTTTAGGAGGGCACAATGAGCAGTTCTTC.

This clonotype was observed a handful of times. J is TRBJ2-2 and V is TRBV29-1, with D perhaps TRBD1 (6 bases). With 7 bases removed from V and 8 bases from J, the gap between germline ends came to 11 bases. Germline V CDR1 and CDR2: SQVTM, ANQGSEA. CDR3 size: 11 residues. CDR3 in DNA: TGCAGCGGAGGGGGTTCGGGGGAGCTGTTTTTT. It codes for CSGGGSGELFF.

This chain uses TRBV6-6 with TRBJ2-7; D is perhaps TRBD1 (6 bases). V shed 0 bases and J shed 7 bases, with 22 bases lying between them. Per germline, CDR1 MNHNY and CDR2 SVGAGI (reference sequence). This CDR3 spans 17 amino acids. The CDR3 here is CASSYSILEGGYNEQYF. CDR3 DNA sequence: TGTGCCAGCAGTTACTCGATCCTAGAAGGGGGTTACAATGAGCAGTACTTC.

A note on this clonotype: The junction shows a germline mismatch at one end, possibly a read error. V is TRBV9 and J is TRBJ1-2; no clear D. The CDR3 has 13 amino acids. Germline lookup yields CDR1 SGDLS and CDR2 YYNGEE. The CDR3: CAGSVDPRHGYTF. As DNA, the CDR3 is TGTGCCGGCAGCGTAGACCCGAGACATGGCTACACCTTC.

The CDR3 region has the DNA TGTGCCAGCAGTGATATGACGGCCACCTACGAGCAGTACTTC. Its translation is CASSDMTATYEQYF. This chain connects TRBV6-1 to TRBJ2-7; D is uncertain. Germline CDR1 MNHNS, CDR2 SASEGT. Trimming left V 3 bases short and J 2 bases short, with 11 bases between. The CDR3 extends over 14 amino acids.

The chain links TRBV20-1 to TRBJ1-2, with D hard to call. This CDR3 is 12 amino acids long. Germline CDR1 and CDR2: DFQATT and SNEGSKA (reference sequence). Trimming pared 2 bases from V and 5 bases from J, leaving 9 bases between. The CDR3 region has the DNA TGCAGTGCTAGATATTCAGCTTATGGCTACACCTTC. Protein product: CSARYSAYGYTF.

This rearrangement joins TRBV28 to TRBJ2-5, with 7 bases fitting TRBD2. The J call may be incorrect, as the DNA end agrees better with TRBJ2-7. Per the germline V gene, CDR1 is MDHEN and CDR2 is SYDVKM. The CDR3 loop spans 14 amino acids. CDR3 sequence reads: CASSFRLAPGEQYF. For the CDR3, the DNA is TGTGCCAGCAGTTTTCGACTAGCCCCCGGCGAGCAGTACTTC.

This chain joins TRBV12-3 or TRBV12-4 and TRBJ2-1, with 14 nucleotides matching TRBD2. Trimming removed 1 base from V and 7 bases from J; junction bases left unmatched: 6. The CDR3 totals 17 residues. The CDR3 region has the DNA TGTGCCAGCAGTTTAGTAAGAAGGACTAGCGGGAGGAATGAGCAGTTCTTC. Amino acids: CASSLVRRTSGRNEQFF.

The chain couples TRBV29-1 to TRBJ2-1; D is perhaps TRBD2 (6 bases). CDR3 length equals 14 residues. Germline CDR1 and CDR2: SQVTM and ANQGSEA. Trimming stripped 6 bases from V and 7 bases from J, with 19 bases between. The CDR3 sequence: CSVVGVGGRNEQFF. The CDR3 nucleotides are TGCAGCGTCGTAGGGGTCGGGGGTAGGAATGAGCAGTTCTTC.

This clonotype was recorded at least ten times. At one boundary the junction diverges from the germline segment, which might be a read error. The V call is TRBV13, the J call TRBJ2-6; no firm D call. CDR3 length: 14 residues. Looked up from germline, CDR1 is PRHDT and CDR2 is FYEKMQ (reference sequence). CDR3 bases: TGCGCCAGCAGCCAAGGATCTGGGGCCAACGTCCTGACTTTC. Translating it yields CASSQGSGANVLTF.

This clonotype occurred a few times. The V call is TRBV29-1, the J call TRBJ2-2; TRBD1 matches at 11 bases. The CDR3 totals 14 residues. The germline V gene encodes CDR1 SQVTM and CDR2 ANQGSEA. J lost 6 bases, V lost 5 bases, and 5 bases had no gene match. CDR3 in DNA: TGCAGCGTTCCAGGACAGGGGGCTGCCGGGGAGCTGTTTTTT. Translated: CSVPGQGAAGELFF.

In DNA form, the CDR3 reads TGTGCCAGCAGCTTAAGGAGGGACAGGGTCTACGAGCAGTACTTC. Protein: CASSLRRDRVYEQYF. The chain recombines TRBV7-3 with TRBJ2-7, with TRBD1 identical over 9 bases. Germline V gene sequence: CDR1 SGHTA, CDR2 FQGTGA. CDR3 length: 15 amino acids. The V gene end was trimmed by 1 base and the J gene end by 3 bases; junction bases not matched to a gene: 4.